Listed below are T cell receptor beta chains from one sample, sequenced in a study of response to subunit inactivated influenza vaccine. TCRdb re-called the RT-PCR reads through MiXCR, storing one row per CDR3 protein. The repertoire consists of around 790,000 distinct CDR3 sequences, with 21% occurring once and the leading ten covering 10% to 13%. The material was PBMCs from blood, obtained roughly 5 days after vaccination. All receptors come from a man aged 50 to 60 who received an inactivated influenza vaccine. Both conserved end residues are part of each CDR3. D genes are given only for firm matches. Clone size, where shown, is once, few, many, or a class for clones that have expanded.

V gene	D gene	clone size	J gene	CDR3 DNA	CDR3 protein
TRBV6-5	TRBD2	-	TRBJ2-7	TGTGCCAGCAGTTACGGGCTAGCGGGGGGTTACGAGCAGTACTTC	CASSYGLAGGYEQYF
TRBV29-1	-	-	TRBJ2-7	TGCAGCGTTGGGCACAGATACTACGAGCAGTACTTC	CSVGHRYYEQYF
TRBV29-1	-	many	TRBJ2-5	TGCAGCGTTAGGCCCGTGGAGACCCAGTACTTC	CSVRPVETQYF
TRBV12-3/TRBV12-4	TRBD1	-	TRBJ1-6	TGTGCCAGCAGTTTCAGGGGGCTGAGTTCACCCCTCCACTTT	CASSFRGLSSPLHF
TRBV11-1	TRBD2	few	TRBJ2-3	TGTGCCAGCAGCGGGACTAGCGGGGGGCCACAATACACAGATACGCAGTATTTT	CASSGTSGGPQYTDTQYF
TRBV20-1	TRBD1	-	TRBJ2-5	TGCAGTGCTTCCGGGACAGCAAAAGAGACCCAGTACTTC	CSASGTAKETQYF
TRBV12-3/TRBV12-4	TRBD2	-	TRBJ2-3	TGTGCCAGCCGGGTTGGGGGGGTAAGCGGGGATACGCAGTATTTT	CASRVGGVSGDTQYF
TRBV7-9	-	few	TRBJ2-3	TGTGCCAGCCTAAAGGACCTCACAGATACGCAGTATTTT	CASLKDLTDTQYF
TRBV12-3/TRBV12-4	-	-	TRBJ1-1	TGTGCCAGCAGTTTGATCACAGGGCGGGGGGGGAACACTGAAGCTTTCTTT	CASSLITGRGGNTEAFF
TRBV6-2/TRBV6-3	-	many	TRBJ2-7	TGTGCCAGCAGTTACTTGGCAGGGGACTCGGGAGAGCAGTACTTC	CASSYLAGDSGEQYF
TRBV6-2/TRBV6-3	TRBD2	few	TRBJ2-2	TGTGCCAGCAGCCCGACTAGCGGGGGAGGCGGGGAGCTGTTTTTT	CASSPTSGGGGELFF
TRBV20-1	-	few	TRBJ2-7	TGCAGTGCTAGAGGTTGGGACTCCTACGAGCAGTACTTC	CSARGWDSYEQYF
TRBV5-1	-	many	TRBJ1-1	TGTGCCAGCAGCTTCACGGGAAACACTGAAGCTTTCTTT	CASSFTGNTEAFF
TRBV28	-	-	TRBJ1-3	TGTGCCACCCGGGGGGGAAACACCATATATTTT	CATRGGNTIYF
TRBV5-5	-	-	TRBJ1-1	TGTGCCAGCAGCTTTTGGGGGACCCGGGGCACTGAAGCTTTCTTT	CASSFWGTRGTEAFF
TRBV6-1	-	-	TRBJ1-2	TGTGCCAGCAGTCAAGCGGGGGCTCACTATGGCTACACCTTC	CASSQAGAHYGYTF
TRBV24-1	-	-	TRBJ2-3	TGTGCCACCAGTGATTATGGCAGGGGGGATGCAGATACGCAGTATTTT	CATSDYGRGDADTQYF
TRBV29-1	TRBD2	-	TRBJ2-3	TGCAGCGTTGAACCAGCGGGATCGGATACGCAGTATTTT	CSVEPAGSDTQYF